This section outlines one T cell receptor (beta chain) sequence together with its context. Its antigen is currently unknown. These data come from a study of cytotoxic CD8 clonotypes in ibrutinib-treated CLL. V was shortened by 3 bases and J by 8 bases, with 11 bases between the two germline ends. The CDR3 runs to 13 residues. Germline V gene data show CDR1 as KGHSH and CDR2 as LQKENI. Produced via immunoSEQ multiplex PCR; TCRdb's table is partial and in-frame only. This sample has about 140,000 clones, with approximately 90% found just once. Cryopreserved PBMCs supplied about 2 micrograms of genomic DNA for TCR beta libraries. General observations from the study: The clonality went up when patients responded to ibrutinib and dropped back toward baseline at progression. Patients with sustained remission and those progressing were sampled at differing times. With treatment, public clonotypes, which were uncommon, either contracted or remained stable.

The chain uses TRBV18 and TRBJ2-1; D ambiguous. The sequence was obtained from a human donor with chronic lymphocytic leukemia. The source material was PBMCs, sampled after 12 months of ibrutinib treatment. CDR3 region: CASSPSLVDEQFF. The CDR3 bases are TGTGCCAGCTCACCTTCGCTAGTGGATGAGCAGTTCTTC.